The 32 T cell receptor beta chains below were found in one sample sequenced in a study of blood T cell repertoires in COVID-19. The protocol was immunoSEQ multiplex PCR, while the TCRdb copy is restricted to in-frame clones and leaves out a portion. The table has approximately 54,000 clones, roughly 76% seen once; the top ten hold roughly 5.5%. Input material: peripheral blood. These receptors were obtained from a woman aged 60 to 75 with acute or convalescent COVID-19.

The chain recombines TRBV6-5 with TRBJ2-1, with 15 bases that match TRBD2. V lost 11 bases, J lost 6 bases, and 2 bases stayed unmatched. The CDR3 consists of 13 residues. The germline CDR1 and CDR2 sequences are MNHEY and SVGAGI. CDR3 region: CAGLAGGSNEQFF. The DNA of the CDR3 is TGTGCCGGACTAGCGGGAGGGTCCAATGAGCAGTTCTTC.

This clone was picked up a small number of times. The chain joins TRBV7-9 to TRBJ1-2; a possible D gene is TRBD1 (6 bases). The CDR3 spans 12 residues. With 5 bases removed from V and 4 bases from J, the gap between germline ends came to 8 bases. Germline V gene sequence: CDR1 SEHNR, CDR2 FQNEAQ (reference sequence). This CDR3 is CASSEGVYGYTF. DNA for the CDR3: TGTGCCAGCAGCGAGGGGGTCTATGGCTACACCTTC.

This clone has just a few counts. The chain is built from TRBV5-5 and TRBJ2-2, with 7 bases matching TRBD2. Trimming cost V 4 bases and J 4 bases; bases outside gene matches: 10. Germline CDR1 SGHKS, CDR2 YYEKEE (reference sequence). The CDR3 covers 16 residues. The CDR3 spells CASSLSPGGATGELFF. CDR3 DNA: TGTGCCAGCAGCCTTAGCCCGGGGGGAGCCACCGGGGAGCTGTTTTTT.

This sequence joins TRBV6-5 and TRBJ2-7, with D tentatively TRBD2 (5 bases). The CDR3 is 14 amino acids. Per the germline V gene, CDR1 is MNHEY and CDR2 is SVGAGI. V shed 6 bases and J shed 4 bases, with 16 bases lying between them. Written as DNA, the CDR3 is TGTGCCAGCAGCGCCCGGGGAGTCCTGTACGAGCAGTACTTC. Encoded protein: CASSARGVLYEQYF.

The genes are TRBV7-8 and TRBJ1-2; tentative D call: TRBD1 (6 bases). Germline lookup yields CDR1 SGHVS and CDR2 FQNEAQ. The CDR3 has 14 residues. V shed 4 bases and J shed 2 bases, with 11 bases lying between them. The DNA of the CDR3 is TGTGCCAGCAGCTCCGTCACAGGGAACTATGGCTACACCTTC. The encoded protein is CASSSVTGNYGYTF.

This chain links TRBV2 with TRBJ2-1, with D perhaps matching TRBD1 (5 bases). V dropped 4 bases and J dropped 9 bases, with 10 bases sitting between them. The CDR3 extends over 12 amino acids. Germline V gives CDR1 SNHLY, CDR2 FYNNEI. CDR3 sequence reads: CASSVGQSEQFF. CDR3 DNA sequence: TGTGCCAGCAGTGTGGGGCAGAGTGAGCAGTTCTTC. Variable domain in full (rest from reference TRBV2 and TRBJ2-1): EPEVTQTPSHQVTQMGQEVILRCVPISNHLYFYWYRQILGQKVEFLVSFYNNEISEKSEIFDDQFSVERPDGSNFTLKIRSTKLEDSAMYFCASSVGQSEQFFGPGTRLTVL.

V usage is TRBV14 and J usage is TRBJ2-2; 8 bases map to TRBD1. The CDR3 loop spans 14 amino acids. The germline gives CDR1 SGHDN, CDR2 FVKESK. Unmatched junction bases numbered 8, after V lost 6 bases and J lost 8 bases. CDR3 bases: TGTGCCAGCAGGGGGACAGGAGCCGAAGGGGAGCTGTTTTTT. Translation gives CASRGTGAEGELFF.

This clone was detected only a few times. This chain uses TRBV3-1 (or the pseudogene TRBV3-2) with TRBJ2-4; D uncertain. The CDR3 loop spans 16 amino acids. The V gene's germline CDR1 is LGHDT and CDR2 YNNKEL (reference sequence). V was trimmed by 3 bases and J by 0 bases, leaving 12 bases between them. The CDR3 here is CASSHRGLLAKNIQYF. DNA of the CDR3: TGTGCCAGCAGCCATCGTGGCCTCCTAGCCAAAAACATTCAGTACTTC.

V gene TRBV6-5 combines with J gene TRBJ2-5, with 8 bases fitting TRBD2. Germline V CDR1 and CDR2: MNHEY, SVGAGI. Unmatched junction bases numbered 8, after V lost 7 bases and J lost 4 bases. CDR3 size: 14 residues. In nucleotides, the CDR3 is TGTGCCAGCACCCGGCGGCTAGCGGGAGAGACCCAGTACTTC. Its translation: CASTRRLAGETQYF.

The rearrangement joins TRBV30 to TRBJ2-7; 8 bases agree with TRBD1. V lost 2 bases and J lost 6; bases outside the gene matches: 3. The germline V gene encodes CDR1 GTSNPN and CDR2 SVGIG (reference sequence). This CDR3 comprises 12 residues. The CDR3 DNA reads as TGTGCCTGGAGTATGGGGACAGGCGAGCAGTACTTC. This gives the protein CAWSMGTGEQYF.

V is TRBV19 and J is TRBJ2-5, with 12 bases aligning to TRBD2. V shed 7 bases and J 2 bases; nucleotides not matched to a gene: 5. This CDR3 has 15 amino acids. CDR1 is LNHDA and CDR2 is SQIVND in the germline V gene (reference sequence). The CDR3 sequence: CASTRTSGAQETQYF. CDR3 DNA sequence: TGTGCCAGTACCAGGACTAGCGGGGCTCAAGAGACCCAGTACTTC.

The V and J genes are TRBV5-1 and TRBJ2-7; D possibly corresponds to TRBD1 (6 bases). V was shortened by 8 bases and J by 3 bases, with 12 bases between the two germline ends. The CDR3 runs 12 residues. CDR1 and CDR2 from the germline V gene are SGHRS and YFSETQ. The CDR3 DNA follows: TGCGCCAGTTCCGGGACAAGCTACGAGCAGTACTTC. Translation gives CASSGTSYEQYF. Complete variable domain (other parts from reference TRBV5-1 and TRBJ2-7): KAGVTQTPRYLIKTRGQQVTLSCSPISGHRSVSWYQQTPGQGLQFLFEYFSETQRNKGNFPGRFSGRQFSNSRSEMNVSTLELGDSALYLCASSGTSYEQYFGPGTRLTVT.

The V gene is TRBV7-2, the J gene TRBJ2-2, with TRBD2 matching 7 bases. The CDR3 has 18 residues. Germline V lookup: CDR1 SGHTA, CDR2 FQGNSA. With 2 bases clipped from V and 2 bases from J, the junction kept 11 bases outside the gene matches. CDR3 region: CASSLTLLAAQNTGELFF. CDR3 nucleotides: TGTGCCAGCAGCTTAACCCTCCTAGCGGCCCAAAACACCGGGGAGCTGTTTTTT.

The gene calls are TRBV5-1 and TRBJ1-1; D call uncertain. Per germline, CDR1 SGHRS and CDR2 YFSETQ. V was shortened by 1 base and J by 4 bases, with 14 bases between the two germline ends. The CDR3 runs 15 residues. CDR3 sequence (DNA): TGCGCCAGCAGCTTGAGCTGGGTGGGAGGCACTGAAGCTTTCTTT. Its translation: CASSLSWVGGTEAFF.

This chain connects TRBV11-2 to TRBJ2-1; TRBD2 might be the D (6 bases). Germline CDR1 and CDR2: SGHAT and FQNNGV. This CDR3 is 19 amino acids long. V lost 0 bases, J lost 0 bases, and 18 bases lay in between. This CDR3 is CASSLDLSLLASSYNEQFF. CDR3 DNA: TGTGCCAGCAGCTTAGATCTTAGCCTGCTAGCGAGCTCCTACAATGAGCAGTTCTTC.

V usage is TRBV6-5 and J usage is TRBJ1-2; 8 nucleotides match TRBD1. CDR3 length equals 14 residues. J lost 4 bases, V lost 6 bases, and 7 bases had no gene match. CDR1 is MNHEY, CDR2 SVGAGI, per germline. CDR3 in amino acids: CASSPGTGVYGYTF. CDR3 in DNA: TGTGCCAGCAGCCCCGGGACAGGCGTCTATGGCTACACCTTC.

The chain employs TRBV25-1 and TRBJ1-1; 10 bases line up with TRBD1. The CDR3 is 15 amino acids. Germline CDR1 MGHDK, CDR2 SYGVNS. With V trimmed by 4 bases and J by 2 bases, 4 bases remained unmatched. The CDR3 coding sequence is TGTGCCAGCAGTGGAAGGACAGGGGGTAACACTGAAGCTTTCTTT. The encoded protein is CASSGRTGGNTEAFF.

This clone appeared a single time. This rearrangement joins TRBV7-2 to TRBJ2-7; 8 bases are shared with TRBD1. Germline V gene lookup returns CDR1 SGHTA and CDR2 FQGNSA. Trimming removed 2 bases from V and 7 bases from J; junction bases left unmatched: 7. This CDR3 is 14 amino acids long. CDR3 residues: CASSLSGGAEEQYF. The CDR3, as DNA: TGTGCCAGCAGCTTATCAGGGGGCGCGGAAGAGCAGTACTTC.

Here the CDR3 reads CASSPAGTDYEQYF. The CDR3 coding sequence is TGTGCCAGCTCACCAGCCGGGACAGACTACGAGCAGTACTTC. The chain links TRBV18 to TRBJ2-7; 7 nucleotides line up with TRBD1. Trimming cost V 2 bases and J 3 bases; bases outside gene matches: 4. CDR1 is KGHSH, CDR2 LQKENI, per germline. CDR3 length: 14 residues.

DNA for the CDR3: TGTGCCAGCTCTACTGACAGGGCTGGTGGCAATCAGCCCCAGCATTTT. This gives the protein CASSTDRAGGNQPQHF. The gene calls are TRBV18 and TRBJ1-5; 7 bases agree with TRBD1. The CDR3 is 16 amino acids. The germline CDR1 and CDR2 sequences are KGHSH and LQKENI. Trimming at V came to 6 bases and at J to 2 bases, leaving 10 bases not matched to a gene.

V and J are TRBV24-1 and TRBJ2-1; TRBD2 might be the D (6 bases). The V gene lost 4 bases and the J gene lost 5 bases, with 11 bases spanning the gap. From germline, CDR1 is KGHDR and CDR2 SFDVKD. This CDR3 region has 14 residues. The CDR3 reads CATSDKDYNNEQFF. In nucleotides, the CDR3 is TGTGCCACCAGTGACAAGGACTATAACAATGAGCAGTTCTTC.

The chain joins TRBV12-3 or TRBV12-4 to TRBJ1-6; D is unclear. CDR3 length: 13 amino acids. Trimming left V 4 bases short and J 5 bases short, with 6 bases between. As DNA, the CDR3 is TGTGCCAGCAGTTCTTTAGATAATTCACCCCTCCACTTT. Residues: CASSSLDNSPLHF.

V gene TRBV7-2 combines with J gene TRBJ1-1, with a possible D match to TRBD1 (6 bases). From germline, CDR1 is SGHTA and CDR2 FQGNSA. V lost 8 bases to trimming and J lost 1 base, with 17 bases between them. This CDR3 has 15 residues. The CDR3 DNA reads TGTGCCAGCGGCACACAGGGTACAAGGAACACTGAAGCTTTCTTT. The encoded protein is CASGTQGTRNTEAFF.

CDR3 loop: CASSVQGYGYTF. CDR3 DNA sequence: TGTGCCAGCAGCGTACAGGGCTATGGCTACACCTTC. The chain carries TRBV5-6 and TRBJ1-2, with D perhaps matching TRBD1 (6 bases). The germline V and J ends were trimmed by 4 bases and 4 bases, with 8 bases remaining between them. The CDR3 loop spans 12 amino acids. The germline CDR1 and CDR2 sequences are SGHDT and YYEEEE.

This chain joins TRBV3-1 (or the pseudogene TRBV3-2) and TRBJ1-1; tentatively, D is TRBD1 (5 bases). The CDR3 is made up of 14 amino acids. Germline CDR1 and CDR2: LGHDT and YNNKEL (reference sequence). With 4 bases removed from V and 2 bases from J, the gap between germline ends came to 11 bases. The CDR3 is CASSRVQGNTEAFF. The CDR3 DNA is TGTGCCAGCAGCCGTGTCCAGGGAAACACTGAAGCTTTCTTT.

This sequence joins TRBV7-9 and TRBJ1-2; D call uncertain. Per germline, CDR1 SEHNR and CDR2 FQNEAQ (reference sequence). CDR3 length equals 12 residues. The germline V and J ends were trimmed by 4 bases and 5 bases, with 8 bases remaining between them. The CDR3 DNA is TGTGCCAGCAGCTATGCCTATTATGGCTACACCTTC. Translated, it gives CASSYAYYGYTF.

The chain combines TRBV6-1 with TRBJ2-1, with 14 positions matching TRBD2. CDR3 size: 15 residues. With V trimmed by 4 bases and J by 10 bases, 6 bases remained unmatched. From germline, CDR1 is MNHNS and CDR2 SASEGT. CDR3 DNA sequence: TGTGCCAGCAGTGCGGGGACTAGCGGGAGAGAAGAGCAGTTCTTC. Encoded protein: CASSAGTSGREEQFF.

The chain employs TRBV2 and TRBJ1-2, with 7 bases aligning to TRBD1. V was clipped by 10 bases and J by 7 bases; unmatched bases: 6. Germline V gene lookup returns CDR1 SNHLY and CDR2 FYNNEI. This CDR3 region has 11 residues. This CDR3 is CATTAGGGYTF. The DNA for the CDR3 is TGTGCCACCACTGCAGGGGGTGGCTACACCTTC.

The rearrangement joins TRBV9 to TRBJ2-3; 9 nucleotides agree with TRBD2. V was clipped by 3 bases and J by 0 bases; unmatched bases: 5. The CDR3 loop spans 16 amino acids. Germline V lookup: CDR1 SGDLS, CDR2 YYNGEE. CDR3 nucleotide sequence: TGTGCCAGCAGCGCCAGCGGGGGGATGAGCACAGATACGCAGTATTTT. Translated: CASSASGGMSTDTQYF.

This clone came up a few times. This sequence joins TRBV5-1 and TRBJ2-1; 10 bases line up with TRBD2. The V segment lost 4 bases and the J segment 7 bases; nucleotides outside the gene matches: 5. This CDR3 comprises 14 residues. The V gene's germline CDR1 is SGHRS and CDR2 YFSETQ. CDR3 amino acids: CASSSSGRWNEQFF. DNA of the CDR3: TGCGCCAGCAGCAGTAGCGGGAGGTGGAATGAGCAGTTCTTC.

The gene calls are TRBV5-1 and TRBJ1-5, with D possibly TRBD1 on 5 matching bases. The V end lost 4 bases, the J end lost 2 bases, and 10 bases lay between the germline ends. Germline V lookup: CDR1 SGHRS, CDR2 YFSETQ. This CDR3 has 14 amino acids. CDR3 nucleotides: TGCGCCAGCAGCCCCGGAGGGGGCAATCAGCCCCAGCATTTT. Translating it yields CASSPGGGNQPQHF.

V is TRBV7-6 and J is TRBJ2-1; 8 positions agree with TRBD2. CDR3 length: 14 amino acids. Germline lookup yields CDR1 SGHVS and CDR2 FNYEAQ. J lost 9 bases, V lost 2 bases, and 6 bases had no gene match. The CDR3 reads CASSLNGGASEQFF. In nucleotides, the CDR3 is TGTGCCAGCAGCTTAAACGGGGGGGCCAGTGAGCAGTTCTTC.